Each of the 2 T cell receptor beta chains below was sequenced from the same sample in a study of a mutant IDH1 vaccine in newly diagnosed glioma. Using immunoSEQ multiplex PCR, the repertoire was profiled, and TCRdb retains in-frame clones only, with some absent. This sample has approximately 25,000 clones; roughly 82% occur once, and the top ten carry roughly 3.8%. Their target antigens are unknown. Stated time point: week 47, end of study. Doses comprised 300 ug of mutant IDH1 20-mer peptide each, plus topical imiquimod. Sequenced here: PBMCs, sampled from a glioma patient whose treatment included an IDH1 peptide vaccine. These receptors were collected from a man aged 35 to 55 with glioma. Some clones in this sample may be carry-over from other donors' samples.

This clone was seen a few times. This rearrangement joins TRBV2 to TRBJ1-1, with D maybe TRBD1 (5 bases). This CDR3 has 11 amino acids. V was trimmed by 4 bases and J by 7 bases, leaving 7 bases between them. CDR1 is SNHLY, CDR2 FYNNEI, per germline. This CDR3 reads CASSAQDEAFF. The CDR3 DNA is TGTGCCAGCAGTGCACAGGATGAAGCTTTCTTT.

This sequence joins TRBV5-1 and TRBJ2-1; 7 nucleotides agree with TRBD2. The junction had 7 bases not matched to a gene; V was cut back by 4 bases and J by 3 bases. The CDR3 runs to 15 residues. Germline V CDR1 and CDR2: SGHRS, YFSETQ. The CDR3 coding sequence is TGCGCCAGCAGCGGGGGGGACGGGGTCTACAATGAGCAGTTCTTC. It yields the protein CASSGGDGVYNEQFF.